The 28 T cell receptor beta chains presented below share a single source sample, sequenced in a study of a mutant IDH1 vaccine in newly diagnosed glioma. Clones were read by immunoSEQ multiplex PCR, and TCRdb kept only the in-frame ones, dropping some. The data show approximately 110,000 clones, 85% to 90% seen once. The sample's time point: week 11, during vaccination. One vaccine dose held 300 ug of mutant IDH1 20-mer peptide and came with topical imiquimod. No cognate antigen is known for these TCRs. The material sequenced was PBMCs, taken from a glioma patient whose treatment included an IDH1 peptide vaccine. The receptors here all came from a woman aged 50 to 65 with glioma.

In this sample, this clone turned up a few times. The J gene is TRBJ1-3, the V gene TRBV9; unclear D gene. V dropped 3 bases and J dropped 4 bases, with 14 bases sitting between them. Germline values: CDR1 SGDLS, CDR2 YYNGEE. The CDR3 has 15 amino acids. In DNA form, the CDR3 reads TGTGCCAGCAGCGGCTCCCGGGAAGAAGGAAACACCATATATTTT. This encodes CASSGSREEGNTIYF.

The genes are TRBV6-5 and TRBJ2-7, with 8 positions matching TRBD2. Germline CDR1 reads MNHEY; CDR2 reads SVGAGI. V shed 5 bases, J shed 0 bases, and the junction held 6 bases outside the gene matches. This CDR3 has 15 residues. The CDR3 loop is CASSLSGISSYEQYF. The CDR3 nucleotides are TGTGCCAGCAGTCTTAGCGGGATCAGCTCCTACGAGCAGTACTTC.

The rearrangement links TRBV30 to TRBJ1-5, with 8 bases fitting TRBD1. Unmatched junction bases numbered 7, after V lost 2 bases and J lost 4 bases. CDR1 is GTSNPN, CDR2 SVGIG, per germline (reference sequence). CDR3 length: 15 amino acids. CDR3 coding DNA: TGTGCCTGGAGTCCACAGGGGGGTTGGAATCAGCCCCAGCATTTT. It specifies CAWSPQGGWNQPQHF.

J is TRBJ1-6 and V is TRBV27; D is unclear. This CDR3 contains 15 residues. V was clipped by 1 base and J by 4 bases, with 8 bases between them. Germline lookup yields CDR1 MNHEY and CDR2 SMNVEV (reference sequence). This CDR3 is CASSLFRPYNSPLHF. The CDR3 DNA reads as TGTGCCAGCAGTTTATTCCGGCCGTATAATTCACCCCTCCACTTT.

The chain links TRBV9 to TRBJ1-2; D possibly corresponds to TRBD1 (6 bases). V lost 3 bases and J 2 bases, leaving 26 bases between the germline ends. Germline CDR1 reads SGDLS; CDR2 reads YYNGEE. The CDR3 consists of 19 residues. DNA of the CDR3: TGTGCCAGCAGCGCCAGGGGCCGGGGGGAAAGGGTGTCCAACTATGGCTACACCTTC. It specifies CASSARGRGERVSNYGYTF.

The chain uses TRBV5-6 and TRBJ2-3, with 9 bases lining up with TRBD2. The CDR3 contains 15 residues. CDR1 is SGHDT, CDR2 YYEEEE, per germline. Trimming at V came to 0 bases and at J to 1 base, leaving 0 bases not matched to a gene. As DNA, the CDR3 is TGTGCCAGCAGCTTGGTAGCGGGAGGCACAGATACGCAGTATTTT. Translated: CASSLVAGGTDTQYF.

The count of this clone is one. This chain links TRBV6-6 with TRBJ2-7, with TRBD1 matching over 9 bases. Losses at the gene ends were 2 bases for V and 3 bases for J; bases not matched to a gene: 2. The CDR3 extends over 14 amino acids. The germline V gene encodes CDR1 MNHNY and CDR2 SVGAGI (reference sequence). CDR3 nucleotide sequence: TGTGCCAGCAGTTACGGGGGACAGGGCTACGAGCAGTACTTC. It specifies CASSYGGQGYEQYF.

The V call is TRBV5-1, the J call TRBJ2-5; D is uncertain. The CDR3 runs to 13 residues. The germline CDR1 and CDR2 sequences are SGHRS and YFSETQ. The V and J ends lost 0 bases and 5 bases respectively, with 8 bases between them. This CDR3 reads CASSLVTDETQYF. For the CDR3, the DNA is TGCGCCAGCAGCTTGGTTACGGACGAGACCCAGTACTTC.

The chain employs TRBV7-2 and TRBJ1-1, with D possibly being TRBD1 (5 bases). The CDR3 spans 16 residues. V was trimmed by 3 bases and J by 0 bases, leaving 14 bases between them. The V gene's germline CDR1 is SGHTA and CDR2 FQGNSA. This CDR3 is CASSFIGDLMNTEAFF. Here the CDR3 DNA reads TGTGCCAGCAGCTTTATCGGGGACCTCATGAACACTGAAGCTTTCTTT.

The V gene is TRBV7-2, the J gene TRBJ2-1, with D perhaps matching TRBD2 (7 bases). This CDR3 spans 16 amino acids. Trimming took 1 base from V and 7 from J, leaving 17 bases between them. Germline values: CDR1 SGHTA, CDR2 FQGNSA. The CDR3 bases are TGTGCCAGCAGCTTAGGAGGGGGGGCGCGGCGTAATGAGCAGTTCTTC. Its translation: CASSLGGGARRNEQFF.

The chain recombines TRBV30 with TRBJ2-2; 7 bases are a match to TRBD1. The CDR3 runs 14 residues. The ends lost 0 bases at V and 4 bases at J; junction bases unmatched: 2. Germline values: CDR1 GTSNPN, CDR2 SVGIG (reference sequence). This CDR3 reads CAWSVAGGTGELFF. The CDR3 coding sequence is TGTGCCTGGAGTGTGGCAGGGGGCACCGGGGAGCTGTTTTTT.

The CDR3 here is CASSPGTVKNTEAFF. CDR3 bases: TGTGCCAGCTCCCCCGGGACAGTGAAGAACACTGAAGCTTTCTTT. J is TRBJ1-1 and V is TRBV18; TRBD1 aligns across 7 bases. The ends lost 6 bases at V and 1 base at J; junction bases unmatched: 8. The CDR3 contains 15 residues. The germline CDR1 and CDR2 sequences are KGHSH and LQKENI.

The chain uses TRBV9 and TRBJ2-3, with TRBD2 as a possible D gene (6 bases). The CDR3 has 15 residues. Trimming left V 4 bases short and J 4 bases short, with 16 bases between. CDR1 and CDR2 from the germline V gene are SGDLS and YYNGEE. CDR3 sequence: CASSPLGGTADTQYF. The DNA for the CDR3 is TGTGCCAGCAGCCCCCTGGGCGGGACGGCAGATACGCAGTATTTT.

The gene calls are TRBV6-1 and TRBJ1-2, with D hard to call. Germline V lookup: CDR1 MNHNS, CDR2 SASEGT. Trimming took 7 bases from V and 1 from J, leaving 13 bases between them. The CDR3 is 14 amino acids. CDR3 sequence: CASTMIGFNYGYTF. CDR3 DNA: TGTGCCAGCACCATGATCGGATTTAACTATGGCTACACCTTC.

This chain links TRBV9 with TRBJ1-5, with a tentative D call TRBD1 (6 bases). Trimming took 0 bases from V and 5 from J, leaving 15 bases between them. Looked up from germline, CDR1 is SGDLS and CDR2 is YYNGEE. CDR3 length equals 16 residues. The CDR3: CASSVGSGGQDQPQHF. The CDR3 nucleotides read TGTGCCAGCAGCGTAGGGTCGGGGGGGCAGGATCAGCCCCAGCATTTT. Based on the CDR3 plus reference TRBV9 and TRBJ1-5, the full variable domain is DSGVTQTPKHLITATGQRVTLRCSPRSGDLSVYWYQQSLDQGLQFLIQYYNGEERAKGNILERFSAQQFPDLHSELNLSSLELGDSALYFCASSVGSGGQDQPQHFGDGTRLSIL.

In its sample, this clone was seen once. The chain couples TRBV27 to TRBJ2-3, with 7 bases matching TRBD1. The CDR3 length is 15 residues. Losses at the gene ends were 7 bases for V and 2 bases for J; bases not matched to a gene: 9. In germline, CDR1 is MNHEY, CDR2 SMNVEV (reference sequence). CDR3 nucleotide sequence: TGTGCCAGCACTTCCGGGACAGCCAACACAGATACGCAGTATTTT. Translation: CASTSGTANTDTQYF.

The chain uses TRBV15 and TRBJ2-1; D not resolved. This CDR3 contains 14 residues. V was pared by 0 bases and J by 5 bases, with 8 bases between. CDR1 is LNHNV and CDR2 is YYDKDF in the germline V gene (reference sequence). The CDR3 loop reads CATSRDADNNEQFF. DNA of the CDR3: TGTGCCACCAGCAGAGATGCGGATAACAATGAGCAGTTCTTC.

J is TRBJ1-5 and V is TRBV19; D perhaps matches TRBD1 (5 bases). Germline CDR1 reads LNHDA; CDR2 reads SQIVND (reference sequence). Trimming removed 6 bases from V and 4 bases from J, with 22 bases in between. The CDR3 length is 17 residues. The CDR3 DNA reads TGTGCCAGTAGGTTTTTGAGTCTGGGACGCCGAAATCAGCCCCAGCATTTT. Translation gives CASRFLSLGRRNQPQHF.

The gene calls are TRBV9 and TRBJ1-1; the D is unclear. The CDR3 length is 13 residues. The germline V gene encodes CDR1 SGDLS and CDR2 YYNGEE. The V and J ends lost 3 bases and 7 bases respectively, with 13 bases between them. The CDR3 sequence is CASSGQSGDEAFF. The CDR3, as DNA: TGTGCCAGCAGCGGACAAAGCGGGGATGAAGCTTTCTTT.

The CDR3 DNA reads TGTGCCAGCAGTCGACCCCGGACTAGCGAGTACTTC. Its protein is CASSRPRTSEYF. The chain links TRBV28 to TRBJ2-5, with TRBD2 identical over 9 bases. J lost 12 bases, V lost 5 bases, and 7 bases had no gene match. Germline V gene lookup returns CDR1 MDHEN and CDR2 SYDVKM. The CDR3 sequence is 12 residues long. Full variable domain (outside the CDR3, taken from reference TRBV28 and TRBJ2-5): DVKVTQSSRYLVKRTGEKVFLECVQDMDHENMFWYRQDPGLGLRLIYFSYDVKMKEKGDIPEGYSVSREKKERFSLILESASTNQTSMYLCASSRPRTSEYFGPGTRLLVL.

The rearrangement uses TRBV11-2 and TRBJ2-1; 8 bases align to TRBD2. Per the germline V gene, CDR1 is SGHAT and CDR2 is FQNNGV. This CDR3 is 15 amino acids long. The ends lost 1 base at V and 13 bases at J; junction bases unmatched: 12. The chain's CDR3 is CASSLGDGSGRPQFF. The CDR3 coding sequence is TGTGCCAGCAGCTTAGGAGATGGCAGCGGGAGACCCCAGTTCTTC.

The chain carries TRBV10-3 and TRBJ1-6, with 7 bases aligning to TRBD1. Germline V gives CDR1 ENHRY, CDR2 SYGVKD. The CDR3 has 15 amino acids. J lost 6 bases, V lost 4 bases, and 6 bases had no gene match. The CDR3 DNA sequence: TGTGCCATCAGTGGAACAGGGGACGTTAATTCACCCCTCCACTTT. As protein: CAISGTGDVNSPLHF.

The genes are TRBV5-8 and TRBJ2-1, with a tentative D call TRBD2 (5 bases). The CDR3 loop spans 14 amino acids. Looked up from germline, CDR1 is SGHTS and CDR2 is YDEGEE. Trimming left V 1 base short and J 9 bases short, with 14 bases between. Here the CDR3 reads CASSLRMRDGEQFF. The CDR3 DNA reads TGTGCCAGCAGCTTGCGGATGAGGGATGGTGAGCAGTTCTTC.

The V gene is TRBV6-1, the J gene TRBJ1-5; a possible D gene is TRBD1 (5 bases). CDR3 size: 15 residues. The germline V and J ends were trimmed by 7 bases and 14 bases, with 27 bases remaining between them. CDR1 MNHNS and CDR2 SASEGT come from the germline V gene. CDR3 coding DNA: TGTGCCAGCACCCCGGGGGTAGGTCCTCCCCAGGTGAAGCATTTT. The encoded protein is CASTPGVGPPQVKHF.

This rearrangement joins TRBV15 to TRBJ2-3; 8 bases are a match to TRBD2. Trimming cost V 0 bases and J 2 bases; bases outside gene matches: 7. Germline V gives CDR1 LNHNV, CDR2 YYDKDF (reference sequence). CDR3 size: 17 residues. CDR3 residues: CATSRDRASGFTDTQYF. As DNA, the CDR3 is TGTGCCACCAGCAGAGATCGTGCTAGCGGGTTCACAGATACGCAGTATTTT. Full variable domain (missing parts from reference TRBV15 and TRBJ2-3): DAMVIQNPRYQVTQFGKPVTLSCSQTLNHNVMYWYQQKSSQAPKLLFHYYDKDFNNEADTPDNFQSRRPNTSFCFLDIRSPGLGDTAMYLCATSRDRASGFTDTQYFGPGTRLTVL.

This clone was counted only a few times. The CDR3: CAWSARGWTRAYEQYF. The CDR3 DNA is TGTGCCTGGAGCGCGAGAGGGTGGACAAGGGCCTACGAGCAGTACTTC. V gene TRBV30 combines with J gene TRBJ2-7; perhaps D is TRBD1 or TRBD2 (5 bases each). CDR3 length: 16 amino acids. V lost 3 bases and J 2 bases, leaving 20 bases between the germline ends. Germline lookup yields CDR1 GTSNPN and CDR2 SVGIG (reference sequence).

The gene calls are TRBV4-1 and TRBJ2-5; D gene uncertain. The J call may be faulty, since TRBJ2-7 better matches the DNA end. This CDR3 contains 12 residues. CDR1 and CDR2 from the germline V gene are MGHRA and YSYEKL. CDR3 residues: CASSQEENEQYF. The DNA for the CDR3 is TGCGCCAGCAGCCAAGAGGAAAACGAGCAGTACTTC.

This rearrangement joins TRBV6-5 to TRBJ2-1; 9 bases are a match to TRBD2. V lost 6 bases and J lost 5; bases outside the gene matches: 8. The germline V gene has CDR1 MNHEY and CDR2 SVGAGI. This CDR3 comprises 15 residues. The CDR3 coding sequence is TGTGCCAGCAGCCAATCGACTAGCGGAAACAATGAGCAGTTCTTC. It encodes CASSQSTSGNNEQFF.